Listed below are T cell receptor beta chains from one sample, sequenced in a study of blood T cells in healthy people across ages. TCRdb called the 5' RACE reads again in MiXCR, with one record for every CDR3 protein. In the table there are 1,500,000 or so distinct CDR3 sequences, less than 45% of which are singletons. Sequenced: blood. These receptors came from a young woman in good health. Both conserved end residues are part of each CDR3. The D gene is left open where the match is weak. Size is stated for part of the rows, as once, few or many counts, or as a class when the clone is expanded.

v_call,clone_size,d_call,j_call,cdr3_aa,cdr3_nt
TRBV15,NA,NA,TRBJ1-2,CATSRDRSYGYTF,TGTGCCACCAGCAGAGACAGGTCATATGGCTACACCTTC
TRBV11-2,NA,NA,TRBJ2-7,CASSPLTGRLYEQYF,TGTGCCAGCAGCCCTCTAACAGGCCGACTATACGAGCAGTACTTC
TRBV30,NA,NA,TRBJ2-5,CAWSLGPFNEQYF,TGTGCCTGGAGTTTAGGGCCTTTCAATGAGCAGTACTTC
TRBV6-2/TRBV6-3,NA,NA,TRBJ2-1,CASSSVLSSYNEQFF,TGTGCCAGCAGTTCTGTATTGTCCTCCTACAATGAGCAGTTCTTC
TRBV7-2,few,NA,TRBJ2-4,CASSQAVYAKNIQYF,TGTGCCAGCAGCCAGGCCGTGTACGCTAAAAACATTCAGTACTTC
TRBV20-1,NA,NA,TRBJ2-7,CSAPRSGAYEQYF,TGCAGTGCGCCCCGGAGCGGAGCCTACGAGCAGTACTTC
TRBV12-3/TRBV12-4,NA,TRBD1,TRBJ2-3,CASSWDRVKADTQYF,TGTGCCAGCAGCTGGGACAGGGTGAAGGCAGATACGCAGTATTTT
TRBV7-2,NA,NA,TRBJ2-5,CASRLELSYNEQYF,TGTGCCAGCAGGCTAGAGCTCTCCTACAATGAGCAGTACTTC
TRBV25-1,NA,NA,TRBJ2-4,CASSESGISAKNIQYF,TGTGCCAGCAGTGAGTCAGGGATATCAGCCAAAAACATTCAGTACTTC
TRBV29-1,few,NA,TRBJ2-1,CSVLGHRYNEQFF,TGCAGCGTTCTGGGACATCGCTACAATGAGCAGTTCTTC
TRBV21-1,NA,NA,TRBJ1-5,CASSHHGAPFMPQHF,TGTGCCAGCAGCCACCACGGGGCCCCTTTTATGCCCCAGCATTTT
TRBV27,NA,NA,TRBJ1-1,CASSRGQYTEAFF,TGTGCCAGCAGCCGCGGACAGTACACTGAAGCTTTCTTT
TRBV4-1,NA,TRBD2,TRBJ2-4,CASSQPTSGKNIQYF,TGCGCCAGCAGCCAACCCACTAGCGGGAAAAACATTCAGTACTTC
TRBV7-2,NA,TRBD1,TRBJ2-1,CASSSSFRQGPYNEQFF,TGTGCCAGCAGCTCTTCTTTTCGACAGGGGCCCTACAATGAGCAGTTCTTC
TRBV15,few,NA,TRBJ2-7,CATSRDQGNYEQYF,TGTGCCACCAGCAGAGATCAGGGCAACTACGAGCAGTACTTC
TRBV20-1,few,TRBD1,TRBJ2-7,CSADPGQGYEQYF,TGCAGTGCAGATCCGGGACAGGGCTACGAGCAGTACTTC
TRBV4-3,NA,TRBD1,TRBJ2-1,CASSQFGQGDNEQFF,TGCGCCAGCAGCCAATTCGGGCAGGGGGATAATGAGCAGTTCTTC
TRBV7-9,NA,NA,TRBJ2-5,CASSPSHLGLLETQYF,TGTGCCAGCAGCCCAAGTCACCTGGGACTTTTGGAGACCCAGTACTTC
TRBV29-1,NA,NA,TRBJ2-1,CSGTLGGEQFF,TGCAGCGGTACTTTGGGGGGTGAGCAGTTCTTC
TRBV7-9,NA,TRBD2,TRBJ2-7,CASSFSGPLAYEQYF,TGTGCCAGCAGCTTTAGCGGGCCTTTGGCCTACGAGCAGTACTTC
TRBV5-6,few,NA,TRBJ1-2,CASSLVLADGYTF,TGTGCCAGCAGCTTGGTGTTGGCAGATGGCTACACCTTC
TRBV4-3,few,NA,TRBJ2-5,CASSQDGGTQETQYF,TGCGCCAGCAGCCAAGACGGCGGGACCCAAGAGACCCAGTACTTC
TRBV7-2,few,NA,TRBJ2-5,CASSLELGDQYF,TGTGCCAGCAGTCTAGAGTTGGGGGACCAGTACTTC
TRBV27,once,NA,TRBJ1-5,CASSPGQPDQPQHF,TGTGCCAGCAGTCCCGGACAGCCCGATCAGCCCCAGCATTTT
TRBV20-1,few,NA,TRBJ2-1,CSATLRTQKHEQFF,TGCAGTGCTACGCTACGGACTCAAAAGCATGAGCAGTTCTTC
TRBV9,NA,TRBD2,TRBJ2-3,CASSARGLAGEYWSGTDTQYF,TGTGCCAGCAGCGCTCGTGGACTAGCGGGAGAGTATTGGTCAGGCACAGATACGCAGTATTTT
TRBV20-1,NA,NA,TRBJ2-5,CSARGLSNYNEQYF,TGCAGTGCTAGGGGTCTGTCAAACTACAATGAGCAGTACTTC
TRBV11-2,NA,NA,TRBJ2-3,CASRSTGSSTDTQYF,TGTGCCAGCAGATCCACAGGGAGTAGCACAGATACGCAGTATTTT
TRBV12-5,NA,NA,TRBJ2-5,CASGLAPGHQETQYF,TGTGCTAGTGGTTTGGCCCCGGGACACCAAGAGACCCAGTACTTC
TRBV4-2,NA,NA,TRBJ1-4,CASSQERWGEKLFF,TGTGCCAGCAGCCAAGAAAGGTGGGGTGAAAAACTGTTTTTT
TRBV9,NA,NA,TRBJ2-5,CANSYGVSGETQYF,TGTGCCAACAGCTATGGTGTCAGCGGAGAGACCCAGTACTTC
TRBV29-1,few,NA,TRBJ1-1,CSVVRRADTEAFF,TGCAGCGTCGTCAGGAGGGCGGACACTGAAGCTTTCTTT
TRBV12-5,NA,NA,TRBJ2-5,CASGPTDTRQAQETQYF,TGTGCTAGTGGACCCACCGATACCAGACAGGCTCAAGAGACCCAGTACTTC
TRBV4-1,NA,NA,TRBJ1-2,CASSQPLRQRWNYGYTF,TGCGCCAGCAGCCAACCTCTTAGACAGAGATGGAACTATGGCTACACCTTC
TRBV12-3/TRBV12-4,NA,NA,TRBJ1-6,CASSLGFRLSYNSPLHF,TGTGCCAGCAGTTTAGGGTTTCGGCTCTCCTATAATTCACCCCTCCACTTT
TRBV28,NA,NA,TRBJ1-5,CASTFPSRTAYSNQPQHF,TGTGCCAGCACTTTCCCTTCTCGGACAGCCTATAGCAATCAGCCCCAGCATTTT
TRBV6-1,NA,TRBD2,TRBJ2-1,CASSTQLLLAGSYNEQFF,TGTGCCAGCAGTACCCAACTCCTCCTAGCGGGATCCTACAATGAGCAGTTCTTC
TRBV7-2,NA,NA,TRBJ1-5,CASSQSLSNQPQHF,TGTGCCAGCAGCCAGAGTCTTAGCAATCAGCCCCAGCATTTT
TRBV21-1,few,NA,TRBJ1-2,CASSTSAGENYGYTF,TGTGCCAGCAGCACCTCTGCGGGGGAGAACTATGGCTACACCTTC
TRBV4-2,NA,NA,TRBJ2-5,CASSRAIGIETRYF,TGTGCCAGCAGCCGAGCGATAGGGATAGAGACCCGGTACTTC